This T cell receptor (beta chain) was captured in a study of cytomegalovirus exposure and HLA in healthy donors. Germline assignment: CDR1 MGHDK and CDR2 SYGVNS. The V gene lost 4 bases and the J gene lost 4 bases, with 16 bases spanning the gap. The CDR3 sequence is 15 residues long. The PCR was carried out with 60 Vbeta primers and 13 Jbeta primers. The protocol was immunoSEQ multiplex PCR, while the TCRdb copy is restricted to in-frame clones and leaves out a portion. Of 150,000 or so clones listed, about four fifths are singletons. Remarks on this clone: The antigen is not known.

Study findings and constraints: Cytomegalovirus-associated status was assigned to 164 TCR beta chains. Most TCR sequences proved rare, with some public TCRs found in many donors.

The J gene is TRBJ1-2, the V gene TRBV25-1, with D tentatively TRBD1 (6 bases). The sample comprised PBMCs. The clonotype comes from a man aged 25-45 years in good health and CMV-seropositive. The CDR3 DNA reads TGTGCCAGCAGTGCCCTAAGAGGCAGGGGCTATGGCTACACCTTC. It encodes CASSALRGRGYGYTF.